This record concerns one TCR beta chain sequence. Its antigen remains unidentified. This entry comes from a study of Graves' ophthalmopathy and Graves' hyperthyroidism. If no ophthalmopathy appeared within 18 months of follow-up, hyperthyroidism was termed stable. What supplied the PBMCs was roughly 10 ml of fresh peripheral blood. Notes on the study in general: Blood also harbored most expanded thyroid clonotypes above 0.001 frequency. Its predictions of ophthalmopathy progression gave the model over 65% sensitivity and almost 75% specificity.

The CDR3 is 14 amino acids. V lost 3 bases, J lost 5 bases, and 14 bases lay in between. Germline-derived CDR1 and CDR2 are MDHEN and SYDVKM. Transcripts of RNA were the source for amplifying TCR beta CDR3 regions. First-round RT-PCR relied on HTBI primers, and a second-round multiplex PCR came next. TCRdb redid the calling of the multiplex PCR reads with MiXCR, one entry per CDR3 protein. The sample carries hundreds of thousands of distinct CDR3 sequences, over 20% recorded once. The rearrangement uses TRBV28 and TRBJ2-7, with D hard to call. The receptor's source is a woman between 18 and 29 years old with stable Graves' hyperthyroidism. Some clones in this sample may be carry-over from other donors' samples. The source material was peripheral blood. The CDR3: CASSFGGQVDEQYF. DNA of the CDR3: TGTGCCAGCAGTTTTGGTGGGCAGGTTGACGAGCAGTACTTC.